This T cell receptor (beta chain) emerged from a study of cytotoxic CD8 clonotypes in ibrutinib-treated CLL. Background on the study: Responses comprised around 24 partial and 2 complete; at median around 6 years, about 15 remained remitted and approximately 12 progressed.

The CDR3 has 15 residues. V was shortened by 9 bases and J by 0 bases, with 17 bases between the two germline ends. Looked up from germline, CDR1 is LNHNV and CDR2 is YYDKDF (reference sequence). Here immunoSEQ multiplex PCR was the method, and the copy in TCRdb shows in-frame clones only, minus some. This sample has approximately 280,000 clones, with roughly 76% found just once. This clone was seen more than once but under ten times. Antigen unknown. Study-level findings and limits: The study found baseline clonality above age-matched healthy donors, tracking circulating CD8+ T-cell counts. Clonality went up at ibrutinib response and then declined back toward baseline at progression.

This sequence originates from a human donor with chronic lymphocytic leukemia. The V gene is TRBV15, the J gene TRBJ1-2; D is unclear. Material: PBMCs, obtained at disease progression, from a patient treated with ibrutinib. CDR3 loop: CATTTDRSTNYGYTF. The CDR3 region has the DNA TGTGCCACGACAACGGACCGCTCGACTAACTATGGCTACACCTTC.